The 4 T cell receptor beta chains below all came from one sample that was sequenced in a study of cytomegalovirus exposure and HLA in healthy donors. Researchers ran the PCR with 60 Vbeta and 13 Jbeta primers. Sequenced by immunoSEQ multiplex PCR; TCRdb stores in-frame clones only, minus some. The table lists roughly 86,000 clones, 60% to 80% of them singletons. Sequencing input: PBMCs. These receptors were collected from a middle-aged man in good health and CMV-seropositive.

This chain connects TRBV7-3 to TRBJ1-4; D is uncertain. The CDR3 length is 15 residues. Deletions cut 0 bases from V and 1 base from J, with 6 bases between. Germline V CDR1 and CDR2: SGHTA, FQGTGA. CDR3: CASSLTGGTNEKLFF. DNA for the CDR3: TGTGCCAGCAGCTTAACTGGAGGAACTAATGAAAAACTGTTTTTT.

This chain connects TRBV7-8 to TRBJ2-1; D is perhaps TRBD1 (6 bases). Deletions cut 1 base from V and 5 bases from J, with 24 bases between. The germline gives CDR1 SGHVS, CDR2 FQNEAQ. The CDR3 has 19 residues. In nucleotides, the CDR3 is TGTGCCAGCAGCTTAGTAATTAGGACAGACTTGGGTGGGCACAATGAGCAGTTCTTC. This codes for CASSLVIRTDLGGHNEQFF.

A few counts support this clone. The chain carries TRBV7-2 and TRBJ2-1; 7 positions agree with TRBD2. Germline-derived CDR1 and CDR2 are SGHTA and FQGNSA. Trimming at V came to 7 bases and at J to 9 bases, leaving 12 bases not matched to a gene. The CDR3 is 14 amino acids. The CDR3 loop is CASTRNQGGTEQFF. CDR3 DNA sequence: TGTGCCAGCACCCGGAATCAGGGAGGGACTGAGCAGTTCTTC.

Only one count was recorded for this clone. This sequence joins TRBV7-9 and TRBJ2-3; 9 bases line up with TRBD2. V shed 5 bases, J shed 1 base, and the junction held 13 bases outside the gene matches. This CDR3 has 18 residues. CDR1 and CDR2 (germline): SEHNR, FQNEAQ (reference sequence). The CDR3 region has the DNA TGTGCCAGCAGCCTGGATAGCGGGGGATATCTGGGCACAGATACGCAGTATTTT. Translation: CASSLDSGGYLGTDTQYF.